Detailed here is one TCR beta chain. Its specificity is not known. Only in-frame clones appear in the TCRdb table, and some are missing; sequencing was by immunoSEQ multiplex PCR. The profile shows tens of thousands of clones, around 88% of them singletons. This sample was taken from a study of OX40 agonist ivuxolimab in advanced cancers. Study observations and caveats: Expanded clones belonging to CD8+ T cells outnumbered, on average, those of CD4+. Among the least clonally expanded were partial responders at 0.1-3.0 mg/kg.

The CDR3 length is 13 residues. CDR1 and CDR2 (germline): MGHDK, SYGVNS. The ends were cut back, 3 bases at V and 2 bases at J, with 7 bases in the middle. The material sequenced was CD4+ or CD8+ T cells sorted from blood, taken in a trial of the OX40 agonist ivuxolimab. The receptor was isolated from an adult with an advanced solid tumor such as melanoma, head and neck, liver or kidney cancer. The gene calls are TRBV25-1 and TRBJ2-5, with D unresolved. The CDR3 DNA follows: TGTGCCAGCAGTGACGTATTTCAAGAGACCCAGTACTTC. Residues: CASSDVFQETQYF.